What follows are 2 T cell receptor beta chains derived from one specimen sequenced in a study of chemoradiotherapy in HPV16-positive cancers. Method: immunoSEQ multiplex PCR; TCRdb's copy keeps in-frame clones and lacks some. The sample includes 2,500 to 3,500 clones, about 92% of them seen just once. The sequenced sample was tumor tissue, obtained from a patient who underwent chemoradiotherapy. Source of these receptors: a human donor with HPV-associated anogenital cancer.

This clone was seen more than once but under ten times. This sequence joins TRBV11-2 and TRBJ1-4; a possible D gene is TRBD1 (5 bases). There are 14 residues in the CDR3. Germline CDR1 reads SGHAT; CDR2 reads FQNNGV. The V end lost 2 bases, the J end lost 7 bases, and 11 bases lay between the germline ends. The CDR3 region has the DNA TGTGCCAGCAGCTTAATCCAGGGAGGTGAAAAACTGTTTTTT. Protein sequence: CASSLIQGGEKLFF. Looking up the rest from reference TRBV11-2 and TRBJ1-4 gives the full variable domain: EAGVAQSPRYKIIEKRQSVAFWCNPISGHATLYWYQQILGQGPKLLIQFQNNGVVDDSQLPKDRFSAERLKGVDSTLKIQPAKLEDSAVYLCASSLIQGGEKLFFGSGTQLSVL.

The V call is TRBV4-1, the J call TRBJ1-4; TRBD1 matches 11 bases. CDR3 size: 19 residues. Germline V lookup: CDR1 MGHRA, CDR2 YSYEKL. Trimming took 6 bases from V and 7 from J; bases not matched to a gene: 19. This chain's CDR3 is CASSHRIPSSGTGGEKLFF. In DNA form, the CDR3 reads TGCGCCAGCAGTCACCGTATTCCGTCCTCCGGGACAGGGGGTGAAAAACTGTTTTTT.